The clone carrying this TCR beta chain was counted only a few times. This entry belongs to a study of PD-L1 blockade in urothelial cancer. Repertoires were generated with immunoSEQ multiplex PCR, while TCRdb's copy carries only in-frame clones and drops some. The sample holds tens of thousands of clones; 75% to 90% are singletons and the top ten take around 2%. CDR1 SGHTA and CDR2 FQGNSA come from the germline V gene. The CDR3 covers 15 residues. V lost 1 base and J lost 6, with 15 bases in between. This chain connects TRBV7-2 to TRBJ1-2; tentatively, D is TRBD1 (5 bases). Sequenced here: PBMCs, sampled around atezolizumab (anti-PD-L1) treatment. The receptor was isolated from a man aged 55 to 69 with urothelial cancer. The CDR3 coding sequence is TGTGCCAGCAGCTTAGGCCCGGGCAGGGAAGATGGCTACACCTTC. This encodes CASSLGPGREDGYTF.